This T cell receptor beta chain was obtained from a study of T cells in Graves' hyperthyroidism and ophthalmopathy (dated by TCRdb to the late 2010s). Study-wide context: To identify TCR V-J signatures that set the groups apart, the researchers used a discovery cohort of 95 to 100 patients, made up of around 40 with Graves' ophthalmopathy and about 59 with stable Graves' hyperthyroidism. An independent validation cohort of about 20 hyperthyroidism patients and roughly 16 patients who later progressed to ophthalmopathy tested prospective prediction of ophthalmopathy. The roughly 91 discovery patients were randomly split 7:3 into training and test sets. In addition, the study compared T-cell repertoires in thyroid tissue and in blood from roughly 6 Graves' hyperthyroidism patients. Following sampling, methimazole starting at 30 mg daily was given to hyperthyroidism patients, and high-dose intravenous methylprednisolone was given to ophthalmopathy patients. The paper describes TCR Vbeta CDR3 sequencing of 135 peripheral blood samples, made up of about 40 ophthalmopathy patients, roughly 75 hyperthyroidism patients and about 17 progressor patients.

Broad study findings and their caveats: Ophthalmopathy was separated from stable hyperthyroidism by a 13 V-J signature model, with 85% to 90% sensitivity and roughly 84% specificity obtained in cross-validation and 80%/75% obtained in testing. Most expanded thyroid clonotypes (frequency above 0.001) were also detected in blood, a finding suggesting that blood repertoires may reflect thyroid immune responses. Sample size was not statistically predetermined, and investigators were not blinded to group allocation. In validation, the model predicted progression to ophthalmopathy with over 60% sensitivity and over 72% specificity, a median of 6.5 months before onset.

The TCR beta CDR3 regions were amplified from the RNA transcripts. The first round of RT-PCR for the TCR CDR3 was performed with the HTBI primer set and the Qiagen OneStep RT-PCR kit. Libraries were constructed in a second round of multiplex PCR, after which size selection and purification were carried out. Libraries were sequenced paired-end with 100 bp reads on an Illumina HiSeq2000. In the authors' own workflow: SOAPnuke was used to process the raw data, removing reads that contained adapters or uncalled bases, had a mean Phred below 15, or lacked an exact match to the constant primer or identifier. COPE v1.2.5 was used to merge high-quality paired reads, and clonotypes were defined as unique nucleotide sequences. Clonotypes were aligned to IMGT TRBV, TRBD and TRBJ reference segments using MiTCR v1.1. Only V-J combinations with frequency above 0.0001, covering approximately 99% of repertoires, were analysed. A TCS score was defined as the ratio between F50 (clonal expansion) and ExV (chaos), using BLOSUM62-based TCRdist between CDR3 peptides within each V-J. Welch's t-statistics and random forest reduced roughly 540 V-J features to 13, which were used in a naive Bayes classifier (R e1071). The similarity between thyroid and blood repertoires was quantified using the Morisita-Horn index. The public reads were reanalyzed by TCRdb: fastp trimming at Q25, MiXCR alignment, in-frame beta chains only. Each CDR3 protein gets just one entry, which takes the most common genes and DNA from the rows behind it. The V and J calls here are based on TCRdb, not the publication. The sample includes roughly 510,000 distinct CDR3 sequences, with approximately 49% observed a single time. The leading ten clones occupy around 44% of the sample.

Exclusion was applied to patients with uncontrolled infections, other autoimmune diseases, pregnancy or lactation. Clinical symptoms, serum thyroxine and TRAb, thyroid ultrasound, and orbital computed tomography formed the basis for the diagnoses. Total RNA was extracted using Trizol reagent, and RNA quality was assessed on an Agilent 2100 Bioanalyzer. The germline V gene gives CDR1 as MDHEN and CDR2 as SYDVKM. The junction shows trimming of 7 bases on V and 1 base on J, plus 13 bases between the germline ends. The CDR3 starts with the cysteine, ends with the phenylalanine, and has 14 residues. CDR3 DNA is the only sequence kept; it has 42 bases, read in frame from the first base. This clonotype was seen a few times. What this receptor recognizes is not known. Within one base of it there is no much larger clone, and no base qualities were kept.

The sequence derives from an adult woman with Graves' disease, either hyperthyroidism or ophthalmopathy (not recorded which). The rearrangement joined TRBV28 to TRBJ1-1; the D gene is not confidently resolved. Input material: peripheral blood or thyroid tissue (not recorded which). Read as DNA, the sequence is TGTGCCAGCAAGGAAGAGGGAAGGAACACTGAAGCTTTCTTT. This yields the protein CASKEEGRNTEAFF.